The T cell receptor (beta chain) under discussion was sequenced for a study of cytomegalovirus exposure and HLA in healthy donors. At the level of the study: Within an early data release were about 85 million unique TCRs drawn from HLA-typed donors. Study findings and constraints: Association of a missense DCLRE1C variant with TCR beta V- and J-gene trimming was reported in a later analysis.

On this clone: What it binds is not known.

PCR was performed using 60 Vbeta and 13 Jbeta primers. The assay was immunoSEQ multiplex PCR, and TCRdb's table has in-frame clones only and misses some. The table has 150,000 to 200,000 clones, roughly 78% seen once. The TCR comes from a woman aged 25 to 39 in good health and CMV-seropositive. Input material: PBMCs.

The CDR3 reads CASSQSSVGYQETQYF. As DNA, the CDR3 is TGCGCCAGCAGCCAATCAAGCGTCGGGTACCAAGAGACCCAGTACTTC. The rearrangement uses TRBV4-3 and TRBJ2-5; D is unclear. CDR3 size: 16 residues. Germline values: CDR1 LGHNA, CDR2 YSLEER. Trimming left V 2 bases short and J 0 bases short, with 13 bases between.